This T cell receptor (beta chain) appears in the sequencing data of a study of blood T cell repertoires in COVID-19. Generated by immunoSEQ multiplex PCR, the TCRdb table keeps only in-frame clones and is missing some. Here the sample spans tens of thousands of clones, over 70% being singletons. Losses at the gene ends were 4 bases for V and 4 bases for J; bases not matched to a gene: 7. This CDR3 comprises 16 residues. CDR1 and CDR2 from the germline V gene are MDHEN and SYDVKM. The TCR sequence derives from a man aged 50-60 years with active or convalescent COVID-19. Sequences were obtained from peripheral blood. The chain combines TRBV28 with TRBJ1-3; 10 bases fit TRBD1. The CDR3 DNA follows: TGTGCCAGCAGTTCACCGGGACAGGGGAACGGAAACACCATATATTTT. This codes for CASSSPGQGNGNTIYF.